These 10 T cell receptor beta chains originate from one sample sequenced in a study of technical replicates of blood from several donors. The method was immunoSEQ multiplex PCR; TCRdb's version includes in-frame clones alone and lacks a portion of them. Of 45,000 to 65,000 clones listed, 94% are singletons. The sequencing sample was made of T cells isolated from PBMCs. The receptors originated from a human donor in good health.

Note on this clone: As the CDR3 is not closed by the conserved phenylalanine or tryptophan, this likely results from a read error. Because the CDR3's place on the DNA is in doubt, the DNA is left out and the CDR3 is given as listed by TCRdb. The V call is TRBV6-8, the J call TRBJ2-7; the listed D gene, TRBD2, was not tested against the DNA. Ends included, the CDR3 has 10 residues. Germline assignment: CDR1 MNHGY and CDR2 SAAAGT. CDR3 loop: CASPTPGCSS.

This clone was found once. The rearrangement links TRBV5-4 to TRBJ1-1, with TRBD1 matching 7 bases. The CDR3 runs 16 residues. The germline V gene encodes CDR1 SGHNT and CDR2 YYREEE (reference sequence). J was trimmed by 0 bases and V by 4 bases; bases with no gene match: 9. The CDR3 is CASSQGTVTMNTEAFF. CDR3 nucleotide sequence: TGTGCCAGCAGCCAAGGGACAGTCACCATGAACACTGAAGCTTTCTTT.

This chain uses TRBV7-9 with TRBJ2-3, with TRBD2 identical over 11 bases. Germline V gene data show CDR1 as SEHNR and CDR2 as FQNEAQ (reference sequence). Losses at the gene ends were 5 bases for V and 1 base for J; bases not matched to a gene: 5. This CDR3 is built from 16 residues. DNA for the CDR3: TGTGCCAGCAGCATACCACTAGCGGGGGGCACAGATACGCAGTATTTT. Residues: CASSIPLAGGTDTQYF.

V usage is TRBV5-5 and J usage is TRBJ1-2, with D tentatively TRBD1 (6 bases). V was shortened by 2 bases and J by 5 bases, with 10 bases between the two germline ends. Germline V CDR1 and CDR2: SGHKS, YYEKEE (reference sequence). The CDR3 consists of 13 residues. CDR3 in amino acids: CASSLGTPYGYTF. The CDR3 DNA reads TGTGCCAGCAGCTTAGGGACACCTTATGGCTACACCTTC.

This chain uses TRBV14 with TRBJ2-1, with TRBD1 identical over 7 bases. With V trimmed by 0 bases and J by 1 base, 9 bases remained unmatched. Germline CDR1 reads SGHDN; CDR2 reads FVKESK. The CDR3 covers 18 residues. The CDR3 region is CASSQDSWTGRSYNEQFF. The CDR3 DNA follows: TGTGCCAGCAGCCAAGATAGTTGGACAGGTCGATCCTACAATGAGCAGTTCTTC.

This rearrangement joins TRBV9 to TRBJ2-1, with D perhaps matching TRBD2 (5 bases). This CDR3 is built from 17 residues. V dropped 0 bases and J dropped 0 bases, with 13 bases sitting between them. The V gene's germline CDR1 is SGDLS and CDR2 YYNGEE. This CDR3 reads CASSVDFQRSSYNEQFF. DNA of the CDR3: TGTGCCAGCAGCGTAGATTTCCAGCGGAGCTCCTACAATGAGCAGTTCTTC.

The chain has TRBV28 and TRBJ2-1; 11 nucleotides align to TRBD2. V was pared by 6 bases and J by 9 bases, with 1 base of the junction left unmatched. In germline, CDR1 is MDHEN, CDR2 SYDVKM. CDR3 size: 12 residues. The CDR3 protein is CASRLAGVEQFF. The CDR3 bases are TGTGCCAGCAGACTAGCGGGAGTTGAGCAGTTCTTC.

The chain carries TRBV9 and TRBJ2-1; 12 nucleotides line up with TRBD1. In germline, CDR1 is SGDLS, CDR2 YYNGEE. The CDR3 length is 18 residues. V was clipped by 3 bases and J by 6 bases; unmatched bases: 13. CDR3 protein: CASSAGGTGGRSGNEQFF. CDR3 nucleotide sequence: TGTGCCAGCAGCGCTGGAGGGACAGGGGGCCGCTCGGGCAATGAGCAGTTCTTC.

The chain is built from TRBV7-9 and TRBJ2-3; TRBD1 matches 8 bases. The CDR3 extends over 15 amino acids. V trimming: 5 bases; J trimming: 6 bases; junction bases outside the gene matches: 10. Germline V gene data show CDR1 as SEHNR and CDR2 as FQNEAQ (reference sequence). The CDR3 spells CASSPWRTGSDTQYF. The CDR3 DNA sequence: TGTGCCAGCAGCCCTTGGCGGACAGGGTCTGATACGCAGTATTTT.

The V and J genes are TRBV7-9 and TRBJ1-3; tentative D call: TRBD1 (6 bases). In germline, CDR1 is SEHNR, CDR2 FQNEAQ (reference sequence). The CDR3 totals 14 residues. V shed 2 bases and J shed 1 base, with 6 bases lying between them. The CDR3 sequence is CASSLTGSGNTIYF. The CDR3 DNA is TGTGCCAGCAGCTTAACAGGGTCTGGAAACACCATATATTTT.